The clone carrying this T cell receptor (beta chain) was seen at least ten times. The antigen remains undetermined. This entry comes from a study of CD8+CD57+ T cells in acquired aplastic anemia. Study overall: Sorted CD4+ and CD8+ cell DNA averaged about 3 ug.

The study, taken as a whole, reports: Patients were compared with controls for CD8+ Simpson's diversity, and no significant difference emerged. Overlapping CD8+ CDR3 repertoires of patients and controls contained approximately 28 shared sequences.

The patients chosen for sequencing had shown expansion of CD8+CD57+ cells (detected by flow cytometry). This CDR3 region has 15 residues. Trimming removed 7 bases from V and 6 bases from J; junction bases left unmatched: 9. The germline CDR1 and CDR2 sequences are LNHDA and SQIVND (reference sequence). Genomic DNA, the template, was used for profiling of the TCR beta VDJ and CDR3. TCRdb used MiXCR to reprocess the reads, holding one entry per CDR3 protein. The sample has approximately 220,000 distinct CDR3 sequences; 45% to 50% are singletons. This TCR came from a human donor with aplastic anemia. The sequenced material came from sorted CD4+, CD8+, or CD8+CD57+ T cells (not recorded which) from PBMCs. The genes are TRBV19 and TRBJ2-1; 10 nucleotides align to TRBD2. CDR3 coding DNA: TGTGCCAGTACCCTGGTGCTAGCGGGAGCCAATGAGCAGTTCTTC. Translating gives CASTLVLAGANEQFF.